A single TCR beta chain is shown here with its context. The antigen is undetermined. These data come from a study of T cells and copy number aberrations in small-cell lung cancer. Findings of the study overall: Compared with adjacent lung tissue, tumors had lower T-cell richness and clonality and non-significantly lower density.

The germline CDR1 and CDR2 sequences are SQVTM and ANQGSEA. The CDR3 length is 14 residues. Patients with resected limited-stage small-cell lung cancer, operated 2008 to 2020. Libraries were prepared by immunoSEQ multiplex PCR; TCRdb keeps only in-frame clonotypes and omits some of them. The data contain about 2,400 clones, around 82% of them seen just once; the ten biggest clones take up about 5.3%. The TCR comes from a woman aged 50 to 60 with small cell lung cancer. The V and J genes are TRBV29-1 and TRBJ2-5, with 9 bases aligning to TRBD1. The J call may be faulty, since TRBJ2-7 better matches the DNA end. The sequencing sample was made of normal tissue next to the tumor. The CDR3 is CSVAPGQGSGEQYF. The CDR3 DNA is TGCAGCGTTGCACCGGGACAGGGCTCCGGCGAGCAGTACTTC.